A selection of T cell receptor beta chains follows, all from one sample in a study of shared clonotypes between healthy human individuals. Sequencing used immunoSEQ multiplex PCR; TCRdb keeps in-frame clones, though not all of them. The sample has about 610,000 clones, roughly 96% seen once; the top ten hold 0.11%. The sample comprised naive CD8+ T cells sorted from blood. The source is a woman aged 25 to 39 in good health. Both conserved end residues are part of each CDR3. The D gene is left open where the match is weak. Clone size is stated in some rows and not others, as once, few, many or a class when expanded.

once | TRBJ2-1 | TRBV27 | . | 15 | CASSLRGITYNEQFF | TGTGCCAGCAGTTTACGGGGTATCACCTACAATGAGCAGTTCTTC
. | TRBJ1-1 | TRBV19 | . | 15 | CASSIGQSFDTEAFF | TGTGCCAGTAGTATAGGACAGTCTTTCGACACTGAAGCTTTCTTT
. | TRBJ2-1 | TRBV7-3 | . | 11 | CASSLGGEQFF | TGTGCCAGCAGCTTAGGGGGGGAGCAGTTCTTC
. | TRBJ2-7 | TRBV27 | . | 14 | CASATLGGIHEQYF | TGTGCCAGCGCCACCCTCGGCGGGATCCACGAGCAGTACTTC
. | TRBJ2-5 | TRBV5-5 | . | 20 | CASSSHNIGGLEVRQETQYF | TGTGCCAGCAGCTCCCACAACATAGGGGGGTTGGAAGTTCGGCAAGAGACCCAGTACTTC
. | TRBJ2-1 | TRBV30 | . | 12 | CAWSVLSREQFF | TGTGCCTGGAGTGTACTGTCTCGGGAGCAGTTCTTC
. | TRBJ2-2 | TRBV27 | . | 14 | CASSLSIVAGELFF | TGTGCCAGCAGTTTATCGATTGTCGCCGGGGAGCTGTTTTTT
. | TRBJ2-3 | TRBV7-9 | TRBD2 | 15 | CASSFSAGDRDTQYF | TGTGCCAGCAGCTTTTCAGCGGGAGATAGAGATACGCAGTATTTT
once | TRBJ1-1 | TRBV27 | TRBD1 | 11 | CASSQGAEAFF | TGTGCCAGCAGTCAGGGGGCTGAAGCTTTCTTT
. | TRBJ2-7 | TRBV5-1 | TRBD2 | 17 | CASSLGASGRAAYEQYF | TGCGCCAGCAGCTTGGGGGCTAGCGGGAGGGCCGCTTACGAGCAGTACTTC
. | TRBJ1-3 | TRBV2 | . | 14 | CASSFPSSGNTIYF | TGTGCCAGCAGCTTTCCAAGCTCTGGAAACACCATATATTTT